Each of the 14 T cell receptor beta chains below was sequenced from the same sample in a study of T cell responses to AZD1222 COVID-19 vaccine. Repertoires were generated with immunoSEQ multiplex PCR, while TCRdb's copy carries only in-frame clones and drops some. The sample shows fewer than 70,000 clones, about four fifths of them seen only once. Here the sequenced sample was peripheral blood, taken 28 days after the second AZD1222 dose. The source is an adult who received the AZD1222 COVID-19 vaccine.

V usage is TRBV2 and J usage is TRBJ2-7; 12 positions match TRBD1. J gave up 4 bases and V 5 bases, and 6 bases lay outside the gene matches. CDR1 is SNHLY, CDR2 FYNNEI, per germline. This CDR3 is 15 amino acids long. In nucleotides, the CDR3 is TGTGCCAGCAGTAGGGGACAGGGGGCGAGGTACGAGCAGTACTTC. Translated, it gives CASSRGQGARYEQYF.

V and J are TRBV9 and TRBJ1-3; 9 nucleotides align to TRBD1. Germline loops: CDR1 SGDLS, CDR2 YYNGEE. The trim removed 4 bases at V and 0 bases at J, leaving 11 bases unmatched. CDR3 size: 18 residues. CDR3 residues: CASSPSPGQGSSGNTIYF. CDR3 DNA: TGTGCCAGCAGCCCTTCTCCGGGACAGGGAAGCTCTGGAAACACCATATATTTT.

The chain recombines TRBV25-1 with TRBJ1-6; 11 positions agree with TRBD1. The germline CDR1 and CDR2 sequences are MGHDK and SYGVNS. V dropped 5 bases and J dropped 11; count of bases not matched to a gene: 5. The CDR3 covers 14 residues. The CDR3 DNA reads as TGTGCCAGCAGTTCCCGGACAGGGGGCACACCCCTCCACTTT. It encodes CASSSRTGGTPLHF.

This chain uses TRBV5-4 with TRBJ2-3, with D possibly TRBD2 on 6 matching bases. V lost 4 bases and J lost 1, with 10 bases in between. The CDR3 length is 14 residues. Looked up from germline, CDR1 is SGHNT and CDR2 is YYREEE (reference sequence). In DNA, the CDR3 is TGTGCCAGCAGCCCTCAGCGGGGCACAGATACGCAGTATTTT. Its translation: CASSPQRGTDTQYF.

This chain joins TRBV23-1 and TRBJ2-3; 11 bases are shared with TRBD2. TRBV23-1 has ORF status, its function being uncertain. Trimming at V came to 0 bases and at J to 2 bases, leaving 7 bases not matched to a gene. This CDR3 has 18 residues. The CDR3 loop reads CASSQSLIAGGPTDTQYF. The CDR3, as DNA: TGCGCCAGCAGTCAATCCCTCATAGCGGGGGGGCCCACAGATACGCAGTATTTT.

This clone was detected a few times. J is TRBJ1-2 and V is TRBV6-6; D uncertain. V was clipped by 1 base and J by 0 bases, with 9 bases between them. This CDR3 contains 15 residues. CDR1 and CDR2 from the germline V gene are MNHNY and SVGAGI (reference sequence). CDR3 in amino acids: CASSYWITANYGYTF. In nucleotides, the CDR3 is TGTGCCAGCAGTTACTGGATTACAGCTAACTATGGCTACACCTTC.

The chain combines TRBV7-3 with TRBJ2-6; D is possibly TRBD2 (6 bases). The CDR3 extends over 17 amino acids. V lost 2 bases and J 0 bases, leaving 11 bases between the germline ends. In germline, CDR1 is SGHTA, CDR2 FQGTGA. CDR3 sequence: CASSLLPGSSGANVLTF. The CDR3 DNA is TGTGCCAGCAGCTTACTTCCCGGGAGCTCTGGGGCCAACGTCCTGACTTTC.

CDR3 nucleotide sequence: TGTGCCAGCCGAGCGGGGGGGTACCCAGATACGCAGTATTTT. This gives the protein CASRAGGYPDTQYF. V is TRBV25-1 and J is TRBJ2-3; 10 nucleotides agree with TRBD2. Germline CDR1 reads MGHDK; CDR2 reads SYGVNS. V lost 8 bases, J lost 4 bases, and 6 bases stayed unmatched. This CDR3 is built from 14 residues.

The chain recombines TRBV6-5 with TRBJ1-1; possible D gene TRBD1, 6 bases. V lost 0 bases and J 5 bases, leaving 13 bases between the germline ends. Germline CDR1 reads MNHEY; CDR2 reads SVGAGI. There are 15 residues in the CDR3. CDR3 sequence (DNA): TGTGCCAGCAGTTACTCTGGGGGGCTGGGGACTGAAGCTTTCTTT. Translation gives CASSYSGGLGTEAFF.

The chain links TRBV7-9 to TRBJ2-7, with 7 nucleotides matching TRBD1. Germline-derived CDR1 and CDR2 are SEHNR and FQNEAQ (reference sequence). J gave up 3 bases and V 5 bases, and 4 bases lay outside the gene matches. This CDR3 has 13 residues. This CDR3 is CASSKRQGYEQYF. CDR3 in DNA: TGTGCCAGCAGCAAGAGACAGGGCTACGAGCAGTACTTC. The complete variable domain, with remaining parts taken from reference TRBV7-9 and TRBJ2-7, reads DTGVSQNPRHKITKRGQNVTFRCDPISEHNRLYWYRQTLGQGPEFLTYFQNEAQLEKSRLLSDRFSAERPKGSFSTLEIQRTEQGDSAMYLCASSKRQGYEQYFGPGTRLTVT.

V usage is TRBV3-1 (or the pseudogene TRBV3-2) and J usage is TRBJ2-2; D is possibly TRBD1 or TRBD2 (5 bases each). The CDR3 has 16 residues. Trimming took 1 base from V and 5 from J, leaving 14 bases between them. Germline-derived CDR1 and CDR2 are LGHDT and YNNKEL (reference sequence). The CDR3 protein is CASSQGVGRGTGELFF. CDR3 DNA: TGTGCCAGCAGCCAAGGAGTGGGGCGCGGGACCGGGGAGCTGTTTTTT.

V is TRBV4-3 and J is TRBJ1-1; TRBD1 might be the D (5 bases). The CDR3 has 14 amino acids. V gave up 4 bases and J gave up 6 bases, with 15 bases separating them. Germline lookup yields CDR1 LGHNA and CDR2 YSLEER. The CDR3 nucleotides read TGCGCCAGCAGCCGAAGCGAGGGGATACCTGAAGCTTTCTTT. Encoded protein: CASSRSEGIPEAFF.

This clone appeared a single time. The V and J genes are TRBV30 and TRBJ1-1; D is ambiguous. Trimming cost V 0 bases and J 4 bases, with 9 bases left between them. This CDR3 comprises 13 residues. Germline CDR1 is GTSNPN and CDR2 is SVGIG (reference sequence). The DNA for the CDR3 is TGTGCCTGGAGTGTACATGGGAGCACTGAAGCTTTCTTT. This gives the protein CAWSVHGSTEAFF.

In its sample, this clone was seen once. The J gene is TRBJ1-1, the V gene TRBV6-6; possible D gene TRBD1, 5 bases. Trimming shortened V by 8 bases and J by 5 bases, and 12 bases separated the two germline ends. Germline V gives CDR1 MNHNY, CDR2 SVGAGI (reference sequence). The CDR3 runs 12 residues. The CDR3 region is CASHPGDTEAFF. The CDR3 region has the DNA TGTGCCAGCCACCCGGGGGATACTGAAGCTTTCTTT.